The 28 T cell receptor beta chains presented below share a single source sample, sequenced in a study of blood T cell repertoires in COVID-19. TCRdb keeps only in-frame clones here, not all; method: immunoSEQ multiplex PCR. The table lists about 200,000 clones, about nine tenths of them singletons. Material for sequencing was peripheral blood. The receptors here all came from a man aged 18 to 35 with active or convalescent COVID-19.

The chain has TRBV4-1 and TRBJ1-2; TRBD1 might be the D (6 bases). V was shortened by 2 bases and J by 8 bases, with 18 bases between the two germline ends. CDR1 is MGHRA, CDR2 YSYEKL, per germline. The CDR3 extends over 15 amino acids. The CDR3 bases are TGCGCCAGCAGCCAACCGGGAGGGACAACCCGGGGCTACACCTTC. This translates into CASSQPGGTTRGYTF.

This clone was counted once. CDR3 residues: CASSRELDSPLHF. CDR3 in DNA: TGTGCCAGCAGTCGAGAACTAGATTCACCCCTCCACTTT. This chain links TRBV12-3 or TRBV12-4 with TRBJ1-6; D remains unclear. The CDR3 runs 13 residues. V lost 5 bases and J lost 8, with 10 bases in between.

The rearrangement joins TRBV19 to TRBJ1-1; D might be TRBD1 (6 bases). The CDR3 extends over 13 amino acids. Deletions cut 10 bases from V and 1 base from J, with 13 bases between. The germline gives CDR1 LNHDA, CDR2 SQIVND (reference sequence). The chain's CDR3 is CATYRARNTEAFF. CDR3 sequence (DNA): TGTGCCACCTACAGGGCTCGGAACACTGAAGCTTTCTTT.

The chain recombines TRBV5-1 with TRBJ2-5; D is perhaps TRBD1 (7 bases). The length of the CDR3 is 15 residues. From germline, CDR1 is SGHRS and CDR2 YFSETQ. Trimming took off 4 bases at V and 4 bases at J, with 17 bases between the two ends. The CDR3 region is CASSAGAGGGETQYF. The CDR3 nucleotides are TGCGCCAGCAGCGCCGGCGCAGGGGGAGGAGAGACCCAGTACTTC.

CDR3 bases: TGTGCCAGCAGCAAAGTAGGGGAGGCTGAAGCTTTCTTT. Its protein product is CASSKVGEAEAFF. The genes are TRBV21-1 and TRBJ1-1. TRBV21-1 corresponds to a pseudogene. This CDR3 has 13 residues.

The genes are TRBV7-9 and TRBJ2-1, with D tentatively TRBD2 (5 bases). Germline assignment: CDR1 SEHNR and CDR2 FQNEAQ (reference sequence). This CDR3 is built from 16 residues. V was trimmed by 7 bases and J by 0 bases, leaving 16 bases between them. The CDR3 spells CASIQSGESSYNEQFF. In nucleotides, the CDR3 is TGTGCCAGCATCCAATCCGGGGAGAGCTCCTACAATGAGCAGTTCTTC. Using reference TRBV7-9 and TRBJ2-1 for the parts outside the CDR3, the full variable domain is DTGVSQNPRHKITKRGQNVTFRCDPISEHNRLYWYRQTLGQGPEFLTYFQNEAQLEKSRLLSDRFSAERPKGSFSTLEIQRTEQGDSAMYLCASIQSGESSYNEQFFGPGTRLTVL.

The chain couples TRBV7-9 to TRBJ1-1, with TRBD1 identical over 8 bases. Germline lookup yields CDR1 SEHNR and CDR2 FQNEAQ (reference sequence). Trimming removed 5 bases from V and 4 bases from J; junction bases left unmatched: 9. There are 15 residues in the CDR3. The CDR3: CASSAKATGGTEAFF. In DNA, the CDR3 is TGTGCCAGCAGCGCCAAGGCTACAGGGGGCACTGAAGCTTTCTTT.

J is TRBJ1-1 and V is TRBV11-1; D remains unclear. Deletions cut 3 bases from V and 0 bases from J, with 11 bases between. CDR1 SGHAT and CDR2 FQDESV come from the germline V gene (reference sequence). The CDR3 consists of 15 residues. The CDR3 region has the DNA TGTGCCAGCAGCTTGGGCCCCGACATGAACACTGAAGCTTTCTTT. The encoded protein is CASSLGPDMNTEAFF.

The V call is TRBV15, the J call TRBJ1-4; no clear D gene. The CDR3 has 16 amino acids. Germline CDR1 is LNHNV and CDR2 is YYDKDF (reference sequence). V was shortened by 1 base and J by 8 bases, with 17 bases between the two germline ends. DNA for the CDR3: TGTGCCACCAGCAGAGTCTCGGGAGTGGGAGGGGAAAAACTGTTTTTT. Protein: CATSRVSGVGGEKLFF.

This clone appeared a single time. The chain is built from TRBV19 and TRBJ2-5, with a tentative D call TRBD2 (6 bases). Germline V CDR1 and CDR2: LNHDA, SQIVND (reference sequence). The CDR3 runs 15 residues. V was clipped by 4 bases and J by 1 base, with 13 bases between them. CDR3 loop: CASSRIAELQETQYF. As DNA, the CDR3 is TGTGCCAGTAGTAGAATAGCGGAACTCCAAGAGACCCAGTACTTC.

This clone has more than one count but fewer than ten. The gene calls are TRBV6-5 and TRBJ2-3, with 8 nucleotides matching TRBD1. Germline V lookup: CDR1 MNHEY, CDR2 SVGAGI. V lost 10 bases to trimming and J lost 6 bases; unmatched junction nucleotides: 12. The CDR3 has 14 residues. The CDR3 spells CATQMTGVLDTQYF. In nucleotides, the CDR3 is TGTGCCACCCAGATGACAGGGGTCCTTGATACGCAGTATTTT.

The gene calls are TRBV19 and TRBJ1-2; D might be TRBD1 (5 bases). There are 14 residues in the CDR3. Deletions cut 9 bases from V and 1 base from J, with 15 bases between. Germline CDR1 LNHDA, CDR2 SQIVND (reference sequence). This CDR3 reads CASRHRQYNYGYTF. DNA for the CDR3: TGTGCCAGCAGGCACAGACAGTATAACTATGGCTACACCTTC.

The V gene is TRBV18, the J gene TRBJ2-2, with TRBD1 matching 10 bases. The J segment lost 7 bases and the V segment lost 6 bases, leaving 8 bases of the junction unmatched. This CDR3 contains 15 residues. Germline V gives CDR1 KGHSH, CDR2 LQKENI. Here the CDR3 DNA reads TGTGCCAGCTCGCCCGGGACAGGGGTCTTCGGGGAGCTGTTTTTT. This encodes CASSPGTGVFGELFF.

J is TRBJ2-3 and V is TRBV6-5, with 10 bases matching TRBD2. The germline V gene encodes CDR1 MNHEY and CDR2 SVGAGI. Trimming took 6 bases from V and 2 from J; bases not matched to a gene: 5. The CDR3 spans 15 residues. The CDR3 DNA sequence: TGTGCCAGCAGAGCACTAGCGGGGAACACAGATACGCAGTATTTT. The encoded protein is CASRALAGNTDTQYF.

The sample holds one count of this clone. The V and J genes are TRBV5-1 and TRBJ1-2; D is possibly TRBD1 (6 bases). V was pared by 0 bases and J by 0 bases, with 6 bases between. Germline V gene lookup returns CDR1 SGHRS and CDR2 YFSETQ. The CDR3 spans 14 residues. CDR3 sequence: CASSLGGPNYGYTF. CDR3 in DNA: TGCGCCAGCAGCTTGGGGGGGCCTAACTATGGCTACACCTTC.

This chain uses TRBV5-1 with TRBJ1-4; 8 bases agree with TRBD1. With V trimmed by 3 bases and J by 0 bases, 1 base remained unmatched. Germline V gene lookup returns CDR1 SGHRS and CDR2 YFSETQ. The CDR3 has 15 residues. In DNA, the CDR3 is TGCGCCAGCAGCTGGGACAGGCCAACTAATGAAAAACTGTTTTTT. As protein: CASSWDRPTNEKLFF.

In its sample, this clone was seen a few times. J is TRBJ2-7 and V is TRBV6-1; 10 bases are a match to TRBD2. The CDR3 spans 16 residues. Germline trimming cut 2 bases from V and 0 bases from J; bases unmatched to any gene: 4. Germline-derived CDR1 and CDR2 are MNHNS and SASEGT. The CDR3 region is CASSESGGVISYEQYF. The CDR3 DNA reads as TGTGCCAGCAGTGAAAGCGGGGGGGTCATCTCCTACGAGCAGTACTTC.

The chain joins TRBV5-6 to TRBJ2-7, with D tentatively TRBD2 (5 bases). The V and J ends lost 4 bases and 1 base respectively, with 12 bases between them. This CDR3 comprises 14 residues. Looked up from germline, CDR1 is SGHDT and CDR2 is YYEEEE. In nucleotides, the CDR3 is TGTGCCAGCAGCCCATGGACTTTATCCTACGAGCAGTACTTC. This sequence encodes CASSPWTLSYEQYF.

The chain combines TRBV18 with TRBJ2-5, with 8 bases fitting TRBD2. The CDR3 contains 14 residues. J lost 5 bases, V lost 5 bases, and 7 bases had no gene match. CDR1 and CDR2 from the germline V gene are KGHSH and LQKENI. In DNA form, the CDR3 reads TGTGCCAGCTCAACCGCGGGGGGCGTGGAGACCCAGTACTTC. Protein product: CASSTAGGVETQYF. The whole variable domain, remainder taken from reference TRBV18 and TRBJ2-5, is NAGVMQNPRHLVRRRGQEARLRCSPMKGHSHVYWYRQLPEEGLKFMVYLQKENIIDESGMPKERFSAEFPKEGPSILRIQQVVRGDSAAYFCASSTAGGVETQYFGPGTRLLVL.

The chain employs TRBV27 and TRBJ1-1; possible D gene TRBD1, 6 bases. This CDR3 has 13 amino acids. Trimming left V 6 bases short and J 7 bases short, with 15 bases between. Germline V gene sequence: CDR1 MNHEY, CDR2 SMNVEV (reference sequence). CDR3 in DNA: TGTGCCAGCAGGACCCAGGCCAGGGGTGAAGCTTTCTTT. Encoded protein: CASRTQARGEAFF.

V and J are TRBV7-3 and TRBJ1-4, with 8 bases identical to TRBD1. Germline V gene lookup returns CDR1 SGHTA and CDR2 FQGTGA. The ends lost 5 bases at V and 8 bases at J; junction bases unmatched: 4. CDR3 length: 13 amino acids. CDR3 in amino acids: CASSLNRGEKLFF. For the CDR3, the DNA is TGTGCCAGCAGCCTGAACAGGGGGGAAAAACTGTTTTTT.

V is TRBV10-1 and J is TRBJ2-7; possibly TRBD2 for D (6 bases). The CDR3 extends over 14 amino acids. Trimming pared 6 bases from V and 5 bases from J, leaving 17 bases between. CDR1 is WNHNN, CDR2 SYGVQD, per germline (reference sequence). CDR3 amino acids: CASREAGPGDEQYF. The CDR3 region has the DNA TGCGCCAGCAGGGAAGCGGGCCCCGGGGACGAGCAGTACTTC.

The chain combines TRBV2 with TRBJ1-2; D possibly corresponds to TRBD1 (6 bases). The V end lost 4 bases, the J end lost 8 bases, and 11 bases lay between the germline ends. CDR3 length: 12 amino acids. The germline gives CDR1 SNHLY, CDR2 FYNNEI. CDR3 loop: CASSGSGGGYTF. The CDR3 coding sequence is TGTGCCAGCAGTGGATCTGGGGGCGGCTACACCTTC.

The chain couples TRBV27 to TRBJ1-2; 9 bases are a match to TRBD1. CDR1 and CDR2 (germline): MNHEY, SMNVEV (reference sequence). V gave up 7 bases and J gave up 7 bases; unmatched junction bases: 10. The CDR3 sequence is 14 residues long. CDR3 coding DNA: TGTGCCAGCACCACTCCGGGACAGGGCCTTGGCTACACCTTC. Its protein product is CASTTPGQGLGYTF.

The CDR3 loop is CASSPPLEAGTGKGYTF. For the CDR3, the DNA is TGCGCCAGCAGCCCACCCCTTGAGGCCGGGACAGGGAAGGGCTACACCTTC. The rearrangement links TRBV4-1 to TRBJ1-2, with 9 bases fitting TRBD1. Germline loops: CDR1 MGHRA, CDR2 YSYEKL. The CDR3 has 17 amino acids. J was trimmed by 8 bases and V by 4 bases; bases with no gene match: 17.

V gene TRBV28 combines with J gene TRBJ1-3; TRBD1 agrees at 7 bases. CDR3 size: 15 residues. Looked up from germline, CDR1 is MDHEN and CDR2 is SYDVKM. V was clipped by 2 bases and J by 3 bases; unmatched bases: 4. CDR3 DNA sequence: TGTGCCAGCAGTTTAAGTAGGACAGGTGGAAACACCATATATTTT. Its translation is CASSLSRTGGNTIYF. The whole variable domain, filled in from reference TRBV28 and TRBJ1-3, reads DVKVTQSSRYLVKRTGEKVFLECVQDMDHENMFWYRQDPGLGLRLIYFSYDVKMKEKGDIPEGYSVSREKKERFSLILESASTNQTSMYLCASSLSRTGGNTIYFGEGSWLTVV.

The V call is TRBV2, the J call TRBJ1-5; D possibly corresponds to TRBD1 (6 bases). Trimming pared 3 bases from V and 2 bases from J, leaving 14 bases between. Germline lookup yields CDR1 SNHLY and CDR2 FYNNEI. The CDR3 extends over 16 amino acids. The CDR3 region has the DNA TGTGCCAGCAGTGATGTCGGGGGGCAAGGCAATCAGCCCCAGCATTTT. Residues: CASSDVGGQGNQPQHF.

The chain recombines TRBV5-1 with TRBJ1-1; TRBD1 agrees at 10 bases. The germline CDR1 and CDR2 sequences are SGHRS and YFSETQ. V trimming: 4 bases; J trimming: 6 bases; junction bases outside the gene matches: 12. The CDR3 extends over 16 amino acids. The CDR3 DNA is TGCGCCAGCAGCGTGGGACAGGGGATGATAGCCTCTGAAGCTTTCTTT. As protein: CASSVGQGMIASEAFF.